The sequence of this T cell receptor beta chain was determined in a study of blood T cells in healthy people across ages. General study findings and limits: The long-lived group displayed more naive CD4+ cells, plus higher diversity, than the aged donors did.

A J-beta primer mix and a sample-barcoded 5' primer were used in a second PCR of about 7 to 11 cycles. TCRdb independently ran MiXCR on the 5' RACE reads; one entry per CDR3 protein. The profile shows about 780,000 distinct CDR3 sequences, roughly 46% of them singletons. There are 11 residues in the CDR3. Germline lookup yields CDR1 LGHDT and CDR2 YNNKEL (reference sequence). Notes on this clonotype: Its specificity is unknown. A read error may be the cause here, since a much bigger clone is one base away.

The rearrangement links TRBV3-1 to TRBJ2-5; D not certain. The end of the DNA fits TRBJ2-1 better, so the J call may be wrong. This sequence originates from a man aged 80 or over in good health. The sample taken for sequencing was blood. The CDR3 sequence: CASRIQETQFF. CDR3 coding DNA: TGTGCCAGCCGGATCCAAGAGACCCAGTTCTTC.